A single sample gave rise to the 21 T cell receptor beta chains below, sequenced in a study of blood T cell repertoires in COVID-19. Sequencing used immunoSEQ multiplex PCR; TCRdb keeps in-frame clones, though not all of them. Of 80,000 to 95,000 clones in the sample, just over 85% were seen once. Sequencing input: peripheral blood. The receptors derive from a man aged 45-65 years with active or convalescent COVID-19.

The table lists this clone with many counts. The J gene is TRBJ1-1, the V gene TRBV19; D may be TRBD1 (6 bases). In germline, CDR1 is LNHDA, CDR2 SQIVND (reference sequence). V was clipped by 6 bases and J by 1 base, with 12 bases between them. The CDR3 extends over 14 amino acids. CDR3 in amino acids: CASRPQQGNTEAFF. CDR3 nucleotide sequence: TGTGCCAGTAGGCCCCAACAGGGGAACACTGAAGCTTTCTTT.

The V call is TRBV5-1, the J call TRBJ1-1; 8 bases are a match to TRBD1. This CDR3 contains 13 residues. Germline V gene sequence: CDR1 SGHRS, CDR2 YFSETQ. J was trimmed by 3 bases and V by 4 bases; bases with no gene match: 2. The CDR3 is CASSPTGDTEAFF. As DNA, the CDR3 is TGCGCCAGCAGCCCGACAGGGGACACTGAAGCTTTCTTT.

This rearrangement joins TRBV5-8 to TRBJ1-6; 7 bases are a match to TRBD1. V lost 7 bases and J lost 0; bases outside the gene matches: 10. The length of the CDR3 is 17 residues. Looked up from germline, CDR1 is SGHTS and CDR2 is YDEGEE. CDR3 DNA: TGTGCCAGCGCGTACAGGGGTTACTCCTCCTATAATTCACCCCTCCACTTT. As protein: CASAYRGYSSYNSPLHF.

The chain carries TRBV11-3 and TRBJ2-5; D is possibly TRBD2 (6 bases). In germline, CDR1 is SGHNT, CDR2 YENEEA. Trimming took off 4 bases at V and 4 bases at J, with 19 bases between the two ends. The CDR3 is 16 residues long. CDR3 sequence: CASSSRTTRDGETQYF. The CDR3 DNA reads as TGTGCCAGCAGCTCCCGGACTACTAGGGACGGAGAGACCCAGTACTTC.

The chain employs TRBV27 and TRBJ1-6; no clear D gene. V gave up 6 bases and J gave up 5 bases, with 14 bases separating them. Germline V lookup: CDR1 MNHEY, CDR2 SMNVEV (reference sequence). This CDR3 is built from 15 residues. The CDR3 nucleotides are TGTGCCAGCAGAAAAATCGGGGTCAATAATTCACCCCTCCACTTT. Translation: CASRKIGVNNSPLHF.

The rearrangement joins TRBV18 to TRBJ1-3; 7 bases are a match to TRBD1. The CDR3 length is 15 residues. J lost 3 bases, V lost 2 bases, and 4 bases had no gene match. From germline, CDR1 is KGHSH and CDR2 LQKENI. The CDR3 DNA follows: TGTGCCAGCTCACCAGGAGGGGGCGGTGGAAACACCATATATTTT. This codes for CASSPGGGGGNTIYF.

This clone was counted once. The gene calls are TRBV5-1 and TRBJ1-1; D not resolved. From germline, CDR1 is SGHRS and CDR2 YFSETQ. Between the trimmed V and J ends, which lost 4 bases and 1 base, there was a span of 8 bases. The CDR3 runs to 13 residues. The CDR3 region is CASSNNPNTEAFF. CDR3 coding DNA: TGCGCCAGCAGCAACAACCCGAACACTGAAGCTTTCTTT.

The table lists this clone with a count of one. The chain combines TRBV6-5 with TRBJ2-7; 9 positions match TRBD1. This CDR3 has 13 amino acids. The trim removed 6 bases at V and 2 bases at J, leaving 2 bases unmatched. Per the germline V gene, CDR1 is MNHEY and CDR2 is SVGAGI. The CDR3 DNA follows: TGTGCCAGCAGGAGGACAGGGGCCTACGAGCAGTACTTC. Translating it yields CASRRTGAYEQYF.

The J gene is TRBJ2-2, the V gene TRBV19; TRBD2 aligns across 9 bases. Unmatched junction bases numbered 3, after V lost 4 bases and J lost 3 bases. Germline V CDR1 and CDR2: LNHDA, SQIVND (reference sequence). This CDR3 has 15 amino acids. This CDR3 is CASSRREGHTGELFF. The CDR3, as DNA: TGTGCCAGTAGTAGGCGGGAGGGACACACCGGGGAGCTGTTTTTT.

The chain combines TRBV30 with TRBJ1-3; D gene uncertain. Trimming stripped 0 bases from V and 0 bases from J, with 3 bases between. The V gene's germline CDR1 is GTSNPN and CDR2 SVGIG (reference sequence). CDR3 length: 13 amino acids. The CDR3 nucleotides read TGTGCCTGGAGTGTCAACTCTGGAAACACCATATATTTT. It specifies CAWSVNSGNTIYF.

DNA for the CDR3: TGTGCCAGCAGCTTAGGGGCCGAGCTGCGTGCCACTGAAGCTTTCTTT. This encodes CASSLGAELRATEAFF. The genes are TRBV7-8 and TRBJ1-1; D is ambiguous. CDR3 length equals 16 residues. V lost 1 base, J lost 4 bases, and 16 bases lay in between. Germline lookup yields CDR1 SGHVS and CDR2 FQNEAQ.

Here the CDR3 DNA reads TGCGCCAGCAGCCGATACACACAGGAGGGGAACACTGAAGCTTTCTTT. This encodes CASSRYTQEGNTEAFF. This chain connects TRBV5-1 to TRBJ1-1; D is perhaps TRBD1 (5 bases). The CDR3 totals 16 residues. Trimming removed 4 bases from V and 1 base from J, with 17 bases in between. The germline V gene has CDR1 SGHRS and CDR2 YFSETQ.

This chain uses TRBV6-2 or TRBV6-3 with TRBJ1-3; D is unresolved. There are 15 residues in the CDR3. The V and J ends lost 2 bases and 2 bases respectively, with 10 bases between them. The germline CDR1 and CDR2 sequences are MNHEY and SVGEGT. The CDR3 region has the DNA TGTGCCAGCAGTTACCCCGGAGGAACTGGAAACACCATATATTTT. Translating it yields CASSYPGGTGNTIYF.

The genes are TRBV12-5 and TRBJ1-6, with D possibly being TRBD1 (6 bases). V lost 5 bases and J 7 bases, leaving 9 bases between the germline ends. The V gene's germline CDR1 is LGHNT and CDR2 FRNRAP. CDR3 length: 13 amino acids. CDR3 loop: CASGPDRNSPLHF. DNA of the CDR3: TGTGCTAGTGGTCCTGACAGGAATTCACCCCTCCACTTT. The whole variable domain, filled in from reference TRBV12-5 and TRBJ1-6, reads DARVTQTPRHKVTEMGQEVTMRCQPILGHNTVFWYRQTMMQGLELLAYFRNRAPLDDSGMPKDRFSAEMPDATLATLKIQPSEPRDSAVYFCASGPDRNSPLHFGNGTRLTVT.

The CDR3 coding sequence is TGTGCCTGGAGTGTACCGGGGGGGGATTTGGCTCAAGAGACCCAGTACTTC. Translating it yields CAWSVPGGDLAQETQYF. This sequence joins TRBV30 and TRBJ2-5; 8 bases match TRBD2. The CDR3 is 17 amino acids. V shed 0 bases, J shed 2 bases, and the junction held 11 bases outside the gene matches. In germline, CDR1 is GTSNPN, CDR2 SVGIG (reference sequence).

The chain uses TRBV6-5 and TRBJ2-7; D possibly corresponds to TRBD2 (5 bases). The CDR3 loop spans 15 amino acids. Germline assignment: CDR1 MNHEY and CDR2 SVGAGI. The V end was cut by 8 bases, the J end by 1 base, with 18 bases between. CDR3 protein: CASAGLPMNSYEQYF. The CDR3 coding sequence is TGTGCCAGCGCTGGACTGCCGATGAATTCCTACGAGCAGTACTTC.

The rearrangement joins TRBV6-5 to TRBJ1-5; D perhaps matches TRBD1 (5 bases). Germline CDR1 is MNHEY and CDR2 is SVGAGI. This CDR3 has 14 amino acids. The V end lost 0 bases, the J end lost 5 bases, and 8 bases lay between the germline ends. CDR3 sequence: CASSYSAGYQPQHF. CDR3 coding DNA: TGTGCCAGCAGTTACTCGGCAGGGTATCAGCCCCAGCATTTT.

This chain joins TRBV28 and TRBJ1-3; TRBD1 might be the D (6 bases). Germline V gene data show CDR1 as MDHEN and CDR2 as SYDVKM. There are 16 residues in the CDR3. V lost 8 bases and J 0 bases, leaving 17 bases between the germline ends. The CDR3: CASRMGGPSSGNTIYF. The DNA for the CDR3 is TGTGCCAGCCGCATGGGGGGGCCGAGCTCTGGAAACACCATATATTTT.

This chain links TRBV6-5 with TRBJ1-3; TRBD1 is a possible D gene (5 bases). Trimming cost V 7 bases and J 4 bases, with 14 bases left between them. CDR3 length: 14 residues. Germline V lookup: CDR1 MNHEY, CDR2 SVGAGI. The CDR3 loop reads CASKSGTPGNTIYF. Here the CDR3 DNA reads TGTGCCAGCAAAAGCGGGACGCCCGGAAACACCATATATTTT.

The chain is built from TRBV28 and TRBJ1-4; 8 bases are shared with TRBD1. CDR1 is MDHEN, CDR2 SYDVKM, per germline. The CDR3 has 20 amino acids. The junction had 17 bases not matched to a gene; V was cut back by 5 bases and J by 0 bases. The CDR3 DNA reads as TGTGCCAGCAGTCCCCCCCCGACAGGGGCAGCGGGTGCAACTAATGAAAAACTGTTTTTT. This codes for CASSPPPTGAAGATNEKLFF.

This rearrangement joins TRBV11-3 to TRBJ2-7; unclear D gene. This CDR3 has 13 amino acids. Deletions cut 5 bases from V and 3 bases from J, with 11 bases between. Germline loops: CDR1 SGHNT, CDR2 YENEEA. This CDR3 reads CASSKTEIYEQYF. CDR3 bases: TGTGCCAGCAGCAAGACTGAGATCTACGAGCAGTACTTC. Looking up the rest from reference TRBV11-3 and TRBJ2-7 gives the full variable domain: EAGVVQSPRYKIIEKKQPVAFWCNPISGHNTLYWYLQNLGQGPELLIRYENEEAVDDSQLPKDRFSAERLKGVDSTLKIQPAELGDSAVYLCASSKTEIYEQYFGPGTRLTVT.